Presented here are 5 T cell receptor beta chains from one specimen sequenced in a study of pediatric ulcerative colitis. The repertoire was sequenced with immunoSEQ multiplex PCR; TCRdb's copy has only in-frame clones and lacks some. The sample lists 35,000 to 45,000 clones, approximately 87% occurring once. Sequencing was carried out using blood. These receptors were taken from a girl aged 5 to 17 with moderate ulcerative colitis.

The rearrangement uses TRBV30 and TRBJ2-7, with 8 bases that match TRBD1. Trimming at V came to 3 bases and at J to 3 bases, leaving 7 bases not matched to a gene. Germline CDR1 GTSNPN, CDR2 SVGIG (reference sequence). This CDR3 is 14 amino acids long. The CDR3 DNA reads TGTGCCTGGAGACCCCCGGACAGGGTCTACGAGCAGTACTTC. It encodes CAWRPPDRVYEQYF.

This clone was observed a few times. The rearrangement uses TRBV25-1 and TRBJ2-6; D call uncertain. V lost 4 bases and J lost 0, with 13 bases in between. Looked up from germline, CDR1 is MGHDK and CDR2 is SYGVNS. This CDR3 is built from 17 residues. The CDR3 DNA reads TGTGCCAGCAGTGGAAGTAGCACCAGCTCTGGGGCCAACGTCCTGACTTTC. It encodes CASSGSSTSSGANVLTF.

The chain couples TRBV4-2 to TRBJ2-7; the D gene is possibly TRBD1 (6 bases). This CDR3 region has 16 residues. Germline loops: CDR1 LGHNA, CDR2 YNFKEQ. Trimming stripped 0 bases from V and 5 bases from J, with 17 bases between. The CDR3 protein is CASSQERAWGRHEQYF. For the CDR3, the DNA is TGTGCCAGCAGCCAAGAGAGGGCCTGGGGGCGGCACGAGCAGTACTTC.

CDR3 bases: TGTGCCAGCAGCCAAGAAACTCAGCCCCAGCATTTT. Amino acid sequence: CASSQETQPQHF. This chain uses TRBV28 with TRBJ1-5; no reliable D call. Germline CDR1 is MDHEN and CDR2 is SYDVKM. The CDR3 is 12 residues long. V dropped 6 bases and J dropped 6 bases, with 9 bases sitting between them.

This clone was found a few times. J is TRBJ1-2 and V is TRBV2; 7 bases fit TRBD1. The length of the CDR3 is 17 residues. V gave up 5 bases and J gave up 8 bases; unmatched junction bases: 20. The V gene's germline CDR1 is SNHLY and CDR2 FYNNEI. CDR3 amino acids: CASSYTGVKWSSGGYTF. CDR3 DNA sequence: TGTGCCAGCAGTTACACAGGGGTTAAGTGGTCCTCAGGGGGCTACACCTTC. The complete variable domain, with remaining parts taken from reference TRBV2 and TRBJ1-2, reads EPEVTQTPSHQVTQMGQEVILRCVPISNHLYFYWYRQILGQKVEFLVSFYNNEISEKSEIFDDQFSVERPDGSNFTLKIRSTKLEDSAMYFCASSYTGVKWSSGGYTFGSGTRLTVV.